The 3 T cell receptor beta chains listed next were all sequenced from one sample in a study of blood T cells in healthy people across ages. A second roughly 7 to 11 cycle PCR used barcoded and J-beta primers. TCRdb independently ran MiXCR on the 5' RACE reads; one entry per CDR3 protein. Among fewer than 2 million distinct CDR3 sequences listed, more than 35% were seen once. Sequences were obtained from blood. The receptor set was obtained from a human donor in good health.

This clonotype appeared a few times. The chain couples TRBV7-2 to TRBJ1-6, with 11 nucleotides matching TRBD1. The CDR3 covers 14 residues. Germline values: CDR1 SGHTA, CDR2 FQGNSA. The junction had 2 bases not matched to a gene; V was cut back by 4 bases and J by 9 bases. CDR3 in DNA: TGTGCCAGCAGCTCGGGACAGGGGGGTTCACCCCTCCACTTT. This encodes CASSSGQGGSPLHF.

There are a few counts of this clonotype. The gene calls are TRBV6-5 and TRBJ2-7; possibly TRBD1 for D (6 bases). Deletions cut 3 bases from V and 2 bases from J, with 17 bases between. In germline, CDR1 is MNHEY, CDR2 SVGAGI. This CDR3 is 16 amino acids long. DNA of the CDR3: TGTGCCAGCAGTTATGGTGGGGGCAGAACCGCCTACGAGCAGTACTTC. Amino acid sequence: CASSYGGGRTAYEQYF.

The chain recombines TRBV7-2 with TRBJ2-5, with D maybe TRBD1 (6 bases). The J call is in doubt because the DNA end fits TRBJ2-7 better. Germline CDR1 and CDR2: SGHTA and FQGNSA. The CDR3 consists of 14 residues. The CDR3 DNA reads as TGTGCCAGCAGCCAAGGGACAAGAGCACACGAGCAGTACTTC. Residues: CASSQGTRAHEQYF.